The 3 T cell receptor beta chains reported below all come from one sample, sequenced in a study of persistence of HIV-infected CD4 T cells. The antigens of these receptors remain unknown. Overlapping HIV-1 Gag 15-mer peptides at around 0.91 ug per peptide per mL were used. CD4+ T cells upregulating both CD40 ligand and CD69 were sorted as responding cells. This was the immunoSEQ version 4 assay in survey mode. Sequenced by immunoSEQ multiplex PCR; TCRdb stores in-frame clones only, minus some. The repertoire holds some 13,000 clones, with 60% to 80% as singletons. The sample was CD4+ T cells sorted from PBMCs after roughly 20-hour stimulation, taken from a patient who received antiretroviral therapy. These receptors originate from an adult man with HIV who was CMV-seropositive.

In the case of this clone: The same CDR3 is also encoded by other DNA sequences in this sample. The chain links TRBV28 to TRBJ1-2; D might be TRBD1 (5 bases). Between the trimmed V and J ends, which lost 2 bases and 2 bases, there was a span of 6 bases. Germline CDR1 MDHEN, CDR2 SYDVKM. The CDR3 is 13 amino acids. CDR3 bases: TGTGCCAGCAGTTTACGGGGGAACTATGGCTACACCTTC. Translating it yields CASSLRGNYGYTF.

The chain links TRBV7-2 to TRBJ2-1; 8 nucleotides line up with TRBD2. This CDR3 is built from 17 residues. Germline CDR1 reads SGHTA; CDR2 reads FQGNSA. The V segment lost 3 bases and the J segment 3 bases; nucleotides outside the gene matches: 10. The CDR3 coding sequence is TGTGCCAGCAGCTTGGGGGGGCAGCGGGAGTACTACAATGAGCAGTTCTTC. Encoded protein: CASSLGGQREYYNEQFF. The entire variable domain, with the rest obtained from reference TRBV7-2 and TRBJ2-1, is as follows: GAGVSQSPSNKVTEKGKDVELRCDPISGHTALYWYRQSLGQGLEFLIYFQGNSAPDKSGLPSDRFSAERTGGSVSTLTIQRTQQEDSAVYLCASSLGGQREYYNEQFFGPGTRLTVL.

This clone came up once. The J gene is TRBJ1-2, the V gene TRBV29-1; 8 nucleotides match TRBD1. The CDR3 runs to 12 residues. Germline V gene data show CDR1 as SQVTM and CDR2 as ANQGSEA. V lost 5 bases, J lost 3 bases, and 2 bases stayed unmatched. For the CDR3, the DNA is TGCAGCGTTCAGGACAGGGACTATGGCTACACCTTC. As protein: CSVQDRDYGYTF. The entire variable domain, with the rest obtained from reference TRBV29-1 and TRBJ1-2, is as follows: SAVISQKPSRDICQRGTSLTIQCQVDSQVTMMFWYRQQPGQSLTLIATANQGSEATYESGFVIDKFPISRPNLTFSTLTVSNMSPEDSSIYLCSVQDRDYGYTFGSGTRLTVV.